This note documents a single T cell receptor (beta chain) sequence. No cognate antigen has been identified for it. Base qualities are missing; no much larger clone stands one base away. The library was obtained by the immunoSEQ multiplex PCR assay. To provide template for TCR sequencing, every sample had RNA extracted and reverse transcribed into cDNA. SuperScript III was used for first-strand cDNA synthesis, primed with a 2:1 mix of oligo-dT and random hexamers. A synthetic immune receptor repertoire was used to assess amplification bias, and residual bias was removed computationally. As for the original processing: After raw reads were preprocessed to remove errors, the CDR3 was defined following IMGT conventions as running from the conserved cysteine to phenylalanine. Clonality was calculated as 1 minus Shannon entropy normalized by log2 of the number of productive unique TCRs. Whether each scalp clone was CD4 or CD8 was inferred by checking scalp TCRbeta sequences against the CD4 and CD8 repertoires from sorted blood. Drawn from immuneACCESS, this table holds only the in-frame rearrangements with V and J called that TCRdb kept. Clones are partly lost; checked studies trace under half to an unresolved V gene and leave the rest unexplained. V and J calls and clone size follow that table, whereas D and trimming were derived from the DNA. This sample has some 150,000 clones in its table, and around 86% of those were observed once. Together, the top ten hold about 13% of the sample.

This sample stems from a study of CD8+ T cells in alopecia areata (dated by TCRdb to about 2018). Regarding the research as a whole: Treated patients were enrolled in an open-label pilot trial of oral tofacitinib at 5 to 10 mg twice daily for moderate-to-severe alopecia areata. Amplification of TCRbeta CDR3 regions was done by immunoSEQ multiplex PCR using 35 Vbeta forward primers and 13 Jbeta reverse primers. RNA was obtained with the PAXgene miRNA kit for fixed scalp, the miRNeasy kit for PBMCs, and the RNeasy kit for mouse skin. Clonality in the scalp was compared among normal scalp (n=4), patchy alopecia areata scalp (n=8), and alopecia totalis/universalis scalp (n=8). The study used high-throughput TCRbeta sequencing to examine T cell clonal expansion in alopecia areata, in both the C3H/HeJ mouse model and human patients. On the human side, TCRbeta sequencing was run on scalp tissue and on sorted CD4+ and CD8+ peripheral blood T cells from healthy controls and from alopecia areata patients with either patchy or totalis/universalis disease. Patients received tofacitinib for 6 to 18 months and were then followed off drug for 6 months to check for delayed response and recurrence. Disease severity in treated patients was measured with the SALT score, which quantifies the percentage of affected scalp surface area. Biopsies were taken from tofacitinib-treated patients at baseline and again at 4 and 24 weeks into treatment, and several of those patients also had a later scalp biopsy. Here is what the overall study found, with its caveats: Higher clonality and more expanded CD8+ clones were observed in lesional scalp than in normal scalp, particularly in alopecia totalis/universalis, a finding suggestive of antigenic drive. Resident alphabeta T cells in normal human skin are also sequenced, complicating scalp TCR repertoire analysis, unlike mouse skin dominated by gammadelta T cells. Many expanded lesional clones persisted in scalp and blood during tofacitinib treatment, which may partly explain relapse after stopping treatment. With tofacitinib, both scalp clonality and the number of expanded CD8+ clones among the top 100 scalp clones went down significantly. Because the treated cohort was small and had only one nonresponder, larger studies are needed to examine links between baseline CD8+ expansion and response. Shared TCR sequences between patients were less evident than in mice, which may be partly attributable to HLA diversity in the patient population.

At the junction V is shortened by 5 bases and J by 2 bases, with 13 bases in between. The germline V gene (reference sequence) sets CDR1 to MNHEY and CDR2 to SMNVEV. From its cysteine to its phenylalanine, the CDR3 spans 14 amino acids. Here the CDR3 DNA is all that survives: 42 bases in frame from base 1. What this sample's time point label stands for: less than five weeks on oral tofacitinib. The meaning of the sample's treatment or condition label: oral pan-JAK inhibitor, 5-10 mg twice daily. Peripheral blood and lesional scalp punch biopsies were obtained from patients with alopecia areata. PBMCs were separated by density centrifugation and stained for CD3, CD4 and CD8, after which CD4+ and CD8+ T cells were sorted on a FACSAria.

The chain employs TRBV27 and TRBJ2-7, and the D gene may be TRBD1, 6 bases matching. This TCR came from a human donor with alopecia areata. Sample: CD8+ T cells sorted from blood, taken at week 4, from a patient treated with tofacitinib. The sequence in DNA is TGTGCCAGCAGTCCAACAGGGAGCACCTACGAGCAGTACTTC. This encodes CASSPTGSTYEQYF.